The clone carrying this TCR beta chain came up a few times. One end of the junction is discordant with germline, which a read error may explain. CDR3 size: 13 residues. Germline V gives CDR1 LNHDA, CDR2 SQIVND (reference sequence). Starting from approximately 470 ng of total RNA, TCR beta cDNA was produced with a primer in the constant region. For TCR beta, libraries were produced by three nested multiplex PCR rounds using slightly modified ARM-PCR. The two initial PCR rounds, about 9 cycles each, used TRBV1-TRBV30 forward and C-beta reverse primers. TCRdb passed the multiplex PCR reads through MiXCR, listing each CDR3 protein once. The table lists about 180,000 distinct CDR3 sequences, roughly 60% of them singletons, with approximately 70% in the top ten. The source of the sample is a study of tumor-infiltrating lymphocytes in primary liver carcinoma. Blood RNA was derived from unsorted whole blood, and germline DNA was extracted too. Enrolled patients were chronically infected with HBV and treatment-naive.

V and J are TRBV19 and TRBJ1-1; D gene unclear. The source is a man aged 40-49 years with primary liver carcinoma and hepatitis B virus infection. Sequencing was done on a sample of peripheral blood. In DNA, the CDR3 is TGTGCCAGTAGTTCCCAAGTTGACACTGAGGCTTTCTTT. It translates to CASSSQVDTEAFF.